These 25 T cell receptor beta chains were sequenced from one sample in a study of T cell clones after liver transplantation. The method was immunoSEQ multiplex PCR; TCRdb's version includes in-frame clones alone and lacks a portion of them. The sample lists about 100,000 clones, approximately 78% occurring once. The source material was CD4+ T cells from blood, sampled before liver transplant. These receptors were taken from a human donor who received a liver transplant.

The chain combines TRBV27 with TRBJ2-2; D perhaps matches TRBD1 (6 bases). CDR3 length: 15 residues. Trimming removed 3 bases at V and 4 bases at J, with 12 bases between. Per the germline V gene, CDR1 is MNHEY and CDR2 is SMNVEV (reference sequence). CDR3 sequence (DNA): TGTGCCAGCAGTTTCGACAGGAGGAGCACCGGGGAGCTGTTTTTT. It translates to CASSFDRRSTGELFF.

The table lists this clone with a few counts. The chain recombines TRBV5-1 with TRBJ2-5; D uncertain. CDR3 length: 15 residues. The germline gives CDR1 SGHRS, CDR2 YFSETQ. Trimming took 0 bases from V and 0 from J, leaving 9 bases between them. The CDR3 loop is CASSLGARYQETQYF. The CDR3 region has the DNA TGCGCCAGCAGCTTGGGGGCCCGGTACCAAGAGACCCAGTACTTC.

The V gene is TRBV7-2, the J gene TRBJ2-5; TRBD2 agrees at 8 bases. V shed 7 bases, J shed 3 bases, and the junction held 7 bases outside the gene matches. This CDR3 has 14 residues. Germline assignment: CDR1 SGHTA and CDR2 FQGNSA. The CDR3 loop reads CASKQVAGKETQYF. DNA for the CDR3: TGTGCCAGCAAACAGGTAGCGGGAAAAGAGACCCAGTACTTC. Full variable domain (remainder filled in from reference TRBV7-2 and TRBJ2-5): GAGVSQSPSNKVTEKGKDVELRCDPISGHTALYWYRQSLGQGLEFLIYFQGNSAPDKSGLPSDRFSAERTGGSVSTLTIQRTQQEDSAVYLCASKQVAGKETQYFGPGTRLLVL.

The chain joins TRBV18 to TRBJ1-1; unclear D gene. The V end lost 6 bases, the J end lost 1 base, and 9 bases lay between the germline ends. The CDR3 is 13 amino acids. Per germline, CDR1 KGHSH and CDR2 LQKENI. The CDR3 spells CASSPEGNTEAFF. As DNA, the CDR3 is TGTGCCAGCTCTCCAGAGGGGAACACTGAAGCTTTCTTT.

The J gene is TRBJ2-7, the V gene TRBV5-1; no clear D. CDR1 is SGHRS, CDR2 YFSETQ, per germline. The CDR3 runs to 15 residues. V shed 1 base and J shed 2 bases, with 13 bases lying between them. CDR3 DNA sequence: TGCGCCAGCAGCTTGACCCCGACACAAACCTACGAGCAGTACTTC. Translated, it gives CASSLTPTQTYEQYF. Together with reference TRBV5-1 and TRBJ2-7, the CDR3 gives the full variable domain: KAGVTQTPRYLIKTRGQQVTLSCSPISGHRSVSWYQQTPGQGLQFLFEYFSETQRNKGNFPGRFSGRQFSNSRSEMNVSTLELGDSALYLCASSLTPTQTYEQYFGPGTRLTVT.

This clone was seen once. This chain joins TRBV2 and TRBJ1-1; D may be TRBD1 (5 bases). V was shortened by 3 bases and J by 1 base, with 6 bases between the two germline ends. The V gene's germline CDR1 is SNHLY and CDR2 FYNNEI. The CDR3 runs 13 residues. The CDR3 protein is CASSEQGNTEAFF. The CDR3 DNA reads as TGTGCCAGCAGTGAGCAGGGGAACACTGAAGCTTTCTTT.

The gene calls are TRBV7-3 and TRBJ2-6; TRBD2 is a possible D gene (7 bases). CDR1 and CDR2 from the germline V gene are SGHTA and FQGTGA. The V end lost 2 bases, the J end lost 2 bases, and 13 bases lay between the germline ends. This CDR3 spans 17 amino acids. In DNA, the CDR3 is TGTGCCAGCAGCTTAGAGGCGGGGGCCCCTGGGGCCAACGTCCTGACTTTC. It specifies CASSLEAGAPGANVLTF.

This chain connects TRBV27 to TRBJ2-5; possible D gene TRBD2, 6 bases. The CDR3 is 13 amino acids. Germline V lookup: CDR1 MNHEY, CDR2 SMNVEV (reference sequence). V lost 2 bases and J lost 4, with 8 bases in between. The CDR3 nucleotides read TGTGCCAGCAGTTTAAGGGGAGGAGAGACCCAGTACTTC. Translating gives CASSLRGGETQYF.

V is TRBV7-9 and J is TRBJ2-7, with TRBD2 identical over 10 bases. The CDR3 is made up of 18 amino acids. V lost 4 bases, J lost 1 base, and 13 bases stayed unmatched. In germline, CDR1 is SEHNR, CDR2 FQNEAQ (reference sequence). The CDR3 is CASSSEGGLALYSYEQYF. In DNA, the CDR3 is TGTGCCAGCAGCTCTGAAGGGGGACTAGCGCTCTATTCCTACGAGCAGTACTTC.

J is TRBJ1-1 and V is TRBV11-2; no clear D gene. The germline gives CDR1 SGHAT, CDR2 FQNNGV. Trimming took off 8 bases at V and 1 base at J, with 14 bases between the two ends. This CDR3 is built from 14 residues. As DNA, the CDR3 is TGTGCCAGCCGCATTTGGTCGTCGAACACTGAAGCTTTCTTT. Its protein product is CASRIWSSNTEAFF.

Turning to this clone: Mismatch with germline at one junction end may stem from a read error. The V and J genes are TRBV9 and TRBJ2-7, with 10 bases lining up with TRBD1. CDR3 length equals 15 residues. Germline V CDR1 and CDR2: SGDLS, YYNGEE. The CDR3 loop reads CASSPRDRGSHEQYF. The CDR3 bases are TGTGCCAGCAGCCCCCGGGACAGGGGCTCCCACGAGCAGTACTTC.

The genes are TRBV29-1 and TRBJ1-1, with 9 bases identical to TRBD1. J lost 1 base, V lost 6 bases, and 9 bases had no gene match. Germline-derived CDR1 and CDR2 are SQVTM and ANQGSEA. CDR3 length equals 15 residues. The CDR3 DNA sequence: TGCAGCGTGGGGCCTACAGGGGGCGGGAACACTGAAGCTTTCTTT. It codes for CSVGPTGGGNTEAFF.

About this clone: In the same sample, other DNA sequences code for this CDR3. This rearrangement joins TRBV19 to TRBJ1-1, with D unclear. The V end was cut by 4 bases, the J end by 1 base, with 7 bases between. This CDR3 spans 13 amino acids. CDR1 and CDR2 from the germline V gene are LNHDA and SQIVND (reference sequence). The CDR3 loop reads CASSTTRNTEAFF. In DNA, the CDR3 is TGTGCCAGTAGTACTACCCGGAACACTGAAGCTTTCTTT.

The chain combines TRBV5-4 with TRBJ1-6, with D perhaps TRBD1 (5 bases). CDR1 is SGHNT and CDR2 is YYREEE in the germline V gene (reference sequence). The CDR3 consists of 15 residues. The V and J ends lost 0 bases and 8 bases respectively, with 12 bases between them. The CDR3 sequence is CASSLEGLADSPLHF. The CDR3 DNA sequence: TGTGCCAGCAGCTTGGAGGGGTTAGCTGATTCACCCCTCCACTTT.

The chain is built from TRBV7-9 and TRBJ2-5; D might be TRBD2 (5 bases). Per the germline V gene, CDR1 is SEHNR and CDR2 is FQNEAQ (reference sequence). The CDR3 totals 13 residues. Trimming left V 8 bases short and J 5 bases short, with 15 bases between. The CDR3 reads CASALGSVETQYF. The CDR3 DNA follows: TGTGCCAGCGCCCTGGGTAGCGTGGAGACCCAGTACTTC.

The V call is TRBV28, the J call TRBJ1-1; D may be TRBD1 (5 bases). The ends were cut back, 6 bases at V and 1 base at J, with 15 bases in the middle. The germline V gene has CDR1 MDHEN and CDR2 SYDVKM. The CDR3 has 15 amino acids. The CDR3 DNA follows: TGTGCCAGCAGCATCCCGGGGGGAGAGAACACTGAAGCTTTCTTT. Translated, it gives CASSIPGGENTEAFF.

The V call is TRBV5-1, the J call TRBJ1-2; D unresolved. The CDR3 sequence is 14 residues long. Trimming shortened V by 5 bases and J by 6 bases, and 17 bases separated the two germline ends. Per the germline V gene, CDR1 is SGHRS and CDR2 is YFSETQ. CDR3 sequence reads: CASRVATAQNGYTF. In DNA form, the CDR3 reads TGCGCCAGCAGGGTCGCGACCGCGCAAAATGGCTACACCTTC.

The CDR3 sequence is CASSLVGGSSYNSPLHF. The DNA of the CDR3 is TGCGCCAGCAGCTTGGTTGGCGGGAGCTCCTATAATTCACCCCTCCACTTT. The V call is TRBV5-1, the J call TRBJ1-6; D is uncertain. The CDR3 totals 17 residues. The V end was cut by 0 bases, the J end by 0 bases, with 10 bases between. Germline CDR1 SGHRS, CDR2 YFSETQ. Combining the CDR3 with reference TRBV5-1 and TRBJ1-6 gives the whole variable domain KAGVTQTPRYLIKTRGQQVTLSCSPISGHRSVSWYQQTPGQGLQFLFEYFSETQRNKGNFPGRFSGRQFSNSRSEMNVSTLELGDSALYLCASSLVGGSSYNSPLHFGNGTRLTVT.

J is TRBJ2-5 and V is TRBV7-3, with unresolved D. With 4 bases removed from V and 2 bases from J, the gap between germline ends came to 8 bases. Germline loops: CDR1 SGHTA, CDR2 FQGTGA. The CDR3 length is 13 residues. In DNA form, the CDR3 reads TGTGCCAGCAGCTCCTATAGTCAAGAGACCCAGTACTTC. Translation gives CASSSYSQETQYF. Full variable domain (remainder filled in from reference TRBV7-3 and TRBJ2-5): GAGVSQTPSNKVTEKGKYVELRCDPISGHTALYWYRQSLGQGPEFLIYFQGTGAADDSGLPNDRFFAVRPEGSVSTLKIQRTERGDSAVYLCASSSYSQETQYFGPGTRLLVL.

V is TRBV6-1 and J is TRBJ1-5; 7 nucleotides line up with TRBD1. Germline V gene data show CDR1 as MNHNS and CDR2 as SASEGT. V was clipped by 0 bases and J by 1 base; unmatched bases: 6. The CDR3 spans 17 residues. CDR3 sequence: CASSEAGGAWSNQPQHF. For the CDR3, the DNA is TGTGCCAGCAGTGAAGCAGGGGGCGCGTGGAGCAATCAGCCCCAGCATTTT.

The genes are TRBV7-2 and TRBJ1-2; tentative D call: TRBD1 (6 bases). Germline CDR1 and CDR2: SGHTA and FQGNSA. The CDR3 has 14 residues. Trimming removed 5 bases at V and 7 bases at J, with 17 bases between. The CDR3 sequence: CASSPPGGRPGYTF. CDR3 coding DNA: TGTGCCAGCAGCCCCCCCGGGGGGCGCCCTGGCTACACCTTC.

The V gene is TRBV7-9, the J gene TRBJ1-3; no firm D call. The CDR3 contains 16 residues. Germline CDR1 and CDR2: SEHNR and FQNEAQ (reference sequence). V was pared by 5 bases and J by 0 bases, with 14 bases between. The CDR3 loop reads CASSPSPGYSGNTIYF. Written as DNA, the CDR3 is TGTGCCAGCAGCCCGTCGCCAGGTTACTCTGGAAACACCATATATTTT.

This clone was recorded a few times. The V and J genes are TRBV7-2 and TRBJ2-2; TRBD2 matches at 9 bases. The germline CDR1 and CDR2 sequences are SGHTA and FQGNSA. The CDR3 loop spans 18 amino acids. J lost 6 bases, V lost 2 bases, and 13 bases had no gene match. The CDR3 coding sequence is TGTGCCAGCAGCTTATCCTCCCCAGCGGGGGGCCTTCCCGGGGAGCTGTTTTTT. Encoded protein: CASSLSSPAGGLPGELFF.

This clone is a singleton in its sample. The rearrangement links TRBV2 to TRBJ1-5; D is undetermined. V lost 5 bases to trimming and J lost 0 bases, with 17 bases between them. CDR1 SNHLY and CDR2 FYNNEI come from the germline V gene. The CDR3 length is 17 residues. The CDR3 loop is CASSRSGSASSNQPQHF. CDR3 coding DNA: TGTGCCAGCAGTCGATCCGGGAGCGCGTCTAGCAATCAGCCCCAGCATTTT.

The V and J genes are TRBV2 and TRBJ2-1, with 10 bases fitting TRBD2. V lost 5 bases to trimming and J lost 9 bases; unmatched junction nucleotides: 7. Germline CDR1 is SNHLY and CDR2 is FYNNEI. The CDR3 loop spans 14 amino acids. CDR3 nucleotides: TGTGCCAGCAGTAGAAGCGGGAGGGCCGGTGAGCAGTTCTTC. It encodes CASSRSGRAGEQFF.